This T cell receptor (beta chain) emerged from a study of shared clonotypes between healthy human individuals. General study points: Relative to their counterparts shared across all four donors, non-shared clonotypes exhibited diminished generation probabilities.

CDR3 size: 12 residues. Trimming took 8 bases from V and 1 from J, leaving 6 bases between them. Germline V CDR1 and CDR2: LNHDA, SQIVND (reference sequence). CD45RO-negative, CCR7-selected cells formed the naive CD8 fraction, which excluded terminally differentiated effector memory CD45RA+ cells. HIV-negative, healthy adults without recent acute infections or vaccinations were the donors. This table comes from immunoSEQ multiplex PCR, and its TCRdb copy is limited to in-frame clones, with some not included. The repertoire holds roughly 2.1 million clones, about 92% seen once, with roughly 1.8% in the top ten. Comment on this clone: No antigen is known for it.

The chain is built from TRBV19 and TRBJ1-5; D is unresolved. This clonotype was obtained from a man between 18 and 29 years old in good health. Some clones in this sample may be carry-over from other donors' samples. Sequencing was done on a sample of naive CD8+ T cells from PBMCs. CDR3 loop: CASGGSNQPQHF. CDR3 in DNA: TGTGCCAGTGGTGGCAGCAATCAGCCCCAGCATTTT. Variable domain in full (rest from reference TRBV19 and TRBJ1-5): DGGITQSPKYLFRKEGQNVTLSCEQNLNHDAMYWYRQDPGQGLRLIYYSQIVNDFQKGDIAEGYSVSREKKESFPLTVTSAQKNPTAFYLCASGGSNQPQHFGDGTRLSIL.